What follows are 13 T cell receptor beta chains derived from one specimen sequenced in a study of siplizumab effects on memory and regulatory T cells. Method: immunoSEQ multiplex PCR; TCRdb's copy keeps in-frame clones and lacks some. Of 99,000 or so clones in the sample, over 90% were seen once. Specimen: Tregs sorted from blood. The receptors derive from a human donor in good health.

The CDR3 DNA is TGTGCCAGCAGCTTAGCAACAGGGGCCGAGCAGTACTTC. Its protein product is CASSLATGAEQYF. The chain combines TRBV7-8 with TRBJ2-7, with 7 positions matching TRBD1. Germline CDR1 is SGHVS and CDR2 is FQNEAQ. Trimming cost V 0 bases and J 6 bases; bases outside gene matches: 2. CDR3 length: 13 amino acids.

This clone is a singleton in its sample. The chain employs TRBV19 and TRBJ1-1; no firm D call. The CDR3 runs 13 residues. V was trimmed by 3 bases and J by 4 bases, leaving 9 bases between them. The V gene's germline CDR1 is LNHDA and CDR2 SQIVND (reference sequence). In DNA form, the CDR3 reads TGTGCCAGTAGTATTCTGCGGCCCACTGAAGCTTTCTTT. Translated: CASSILRPTEAFF.

The chain combines TRBV19 with TRBJ1-1; 7 bases are shared with TRBD1. The V gene's germline CDR1 is LNHDA and CDR2 SQIVND (reference sequence). The CDR3 extends over 14 amino acids. The V gene end was trimmed by 5 bases and the J gene end by 5 bases; junction bases not matched to a gene: 8. The CDR3 loop reads CASSAIQGPTEAFF. The CDR3 nucleotides read TGTGCCAGTAGTGCGATACAGGGGCCTACTGAAGCTTTCTTT. Full variable domain (rest looked up from reference TRBV19 and TRBJ1-1): DGGITQSPKYLFRKEGQNVTLSCEQNLNHDAMYWYRQDPGQGLRLIYYSQIVNDFQKGDIAEGYSVSREKKESFPLTVTSAQKNPTAFYLCASSAIQGPTEAFFGQGTRLTVV.

The chain employs TRBV5-6 and TRBJ2-7, with 10 bases fitting TRBD1. This CDR3 has 15 amino acids. V shed 6 bases, J shed 2 bases, and the junction held 8 bases outside the gene matches. Germline-derived CDR1 and CDR2 are SGHDT and YYEEEE. CDR3 DNA: TGTGCCAGCAACCGGGTAGGACAGGGGGCCTACGAGCAGTACTTC. Encoded protein: CASNRVGQGAYEQYF. Filled out from reference TRBV5-6 and TRBJ2-7, the complete variable domain reads DAGVTQSPTHLIKTRGQQVTLRCSPKSGHDTVSWYQQALGQGPQFIFQYYEEEERQRGNFPDRFSGHQFPNYSSELNVNALLLGDSALYLCASNRVGQGAYEQYFGPGTRLTVT.

The genes are TRBV6-5 and TRBJ2-7; D not certain. The CDR3 length is 14 residues. The V and J ends lost 1 base and 0 bases respectively, with 7 bases between them. CDR1 and CDR2 from the germline V gene are MNHEY and SVGAGI. This chain's CDR3 is CASSYWGHSYEQYF. In DNA form, the CDR3 reads TGTGCCAGCAGTTACTGGGGTCACTCCTACGAGCAGTACTTC.

CDR3: CSAREPYEQYF. CDR3 DNA sequence: TGCAGTGCTAGAGAACCATACGAGCAGTACTTC. The gene calls are TRBV20-1 and TRBJ2-7; the D is unclear. This CDR3 spans 11 amino acids. The germline gives CDR1 DFQATT, CDR2 SNEGSKA (reference sequence). The germline V and J ends were trimmed by 0 bases and 4 bases, with 4 bases remaining between them.

This rearrangement joins TRBV11-2 to TRBJ2-5; weak D call: TRBD1 (5 bases). Trimming removed 1 base at V and 3 bases at J, with 6 bases between. There are 13 residues in the CDR3. Germline V gives CDR1 SGHAT, CDR2 FQNNGV. CDR3 sequence: CASSLGREETQYF. CDR3 DNA: TGTGCCAGCAGCTTAGGCAGGGAAGAGACCCAGTACTTC.

For the CDR3, the DNA is TGTGCCAGCAGTGAAGAACCTCTAATGGGATTGTTACAGTTCTTC. Protein product: CASSEEPLMGLLQFF. V and J are TRBV2 and TRBJ2-1; D is uncertain. V was clipped by 1 base and J by 13 bases, with 20 bases between them. CDR1 and CDR2 (germline): SNHLY, FYNNEI. The CDR3 length is 15 residues.

The V and J genes are TRBV4-2 and TRBJ2-5; D not certain. V lost 0 bases and J lost 4, with 9 bases in between. The CDR3 is made up of 14 amino acids. Per the germline V gene, CDR1 is LGHNA and CDR2 is YNFKEQ. The CDR3 loop reads CASSQDELLETQYF. CDR3 in DNA: TGTGCCAGCAGCCAAGATGAGCTCTTAGAGACCCAGTACTTC.

The rearrangement joins TRBV7-2 to TRBJ2-7, with 10 bases matching TRBD2. Germline V gives CDR1 SGHTA, CDR2 FQGNSA. Losses at the gene ends were 1 base for V and 5 bases for J; bases not matched to a gene: 11. The CDR3 is 17 amino acids. CDR3 bases: TGTGCCAGCAGCTTAGTCCTGCTAGCGGGAGTCGAAAACGAGCAGTACTTC. This gives the protein CASSLVLLAGVENEQYF.

CDR3 coding DNA: TGTGCCAGCAGCCGTCCGGGCTATGGCTACACCTTC. Translation gives CASSRPGYGYTF. The rearrangement links TRBV13 to TRBJ1-2; D gene uncertain. Between the trimmed V and J ends, which lost 5 bases and 4 bases, there was a span of 8 bases. Germline V gene lookup returns CDR1 PRHDT and CDR2 FYEKMQ (reference sequence). This CDR3 has 12 amino acids. The variable domain in full, with the rest retrieved from reference TRBV13 and TRBJ1-2, is AAGVIQSPRHLIKEKRETATLKCYPIPRHDTVYWYQQGPGQDPQFLISFYEKMQSDKGSIPDRFSAQQFSDYHSELNMSSLELGDSALYFCASSRPGYGYTFGSGTRLTVV.

Remarks on this clone: A read error may be the cause here, since a much bigger clone is one base away. At the DNA level, this CDR3 is encoded by other sequences in the same sample as well. This chain connects TRBV7-2 to TRBJ2-1; possible D gene TRBD2, 5 bases. The V and J ends lost 2 bases and 4 bases respectively, with 15 bases between them. The CDR3 runs to 16 residues. The germline V gene has CDR1 SGHTA and CDR2 FQGNSA. The CDR3 region is CASSLSSGNSYNEQFF. CDR3 nucleotides: TGTGCCAGCAGCTTATCCTCGGGGAACTCTTACAATGAGCAGTTCTTC.

J is TRBJ2-3 and V is TRBV6-4, with a tentative D call TRBD1 (5 bases). Germline V CDR1 and CDR2: MRHNA, SNTAGT. The CDR3 runs 14 residues. The V end lost 1 base, the J end lost 8 bases, and 13 bases lay between the germline ends. Here the CDR3 reads CASSDLVFQGTQYF. DNA for the CDR3: TGTGCCAGCAGTGACTTGGTTTTTCAGGGTACGCAGTATTTT.